The present T cell receptor (beta chain) was sequenced within a study of molecular identifiers for immune sequencing clone quantification. Study overall: Four of five RNA aliquots from around 20,000 or 100,000 naive CD8 T cells were sequenced.

This clonotype has only a few counts. Its target is unknown. One end of the junction is discordant with germline, which a read error may explain. Naive CD8 T cell sorting was performed on the CD8+CD4-CCR7+CD45RA+ phenotype. Bulk TCR library preparation followed previously described methods with listed TCR primers. TCRdb redid the calling of the PCR reads with MiXCR, one entry per CDR3 protein. The sample lists about 70,000 distinct CDR3 sequences; around a sixth were seen once. Findings of the study overall: Clones above 20 RNA copies contained over 97% of effector molecules but under 1% of naive ones.

Germline loops: CDR1 LGHNA, CDR2 YSLEER. CDR3 size: 17 residues. The source of this sequence is a human donor in good health. Some libraries in this study had Jurkat cell RNA spiked in. The sequenced sample consisted of naive CD8+ T cells from blood, with Jurkat cell RNA spiked in. The subset denotes: FACS-sorted CD8+CD4-CCR7+CD45RA+ naive T cells. The rearrangement links TRBV4-3 to TRBJ1-3; D is ambiguous. For the CDR3, the DNA is TGCGCCAGCAGCCTCTCCCCCGGTAGGAACTCTGGAAACACCACATATTTT. Translating it yields CASSLSPGRNSGNTTYF.